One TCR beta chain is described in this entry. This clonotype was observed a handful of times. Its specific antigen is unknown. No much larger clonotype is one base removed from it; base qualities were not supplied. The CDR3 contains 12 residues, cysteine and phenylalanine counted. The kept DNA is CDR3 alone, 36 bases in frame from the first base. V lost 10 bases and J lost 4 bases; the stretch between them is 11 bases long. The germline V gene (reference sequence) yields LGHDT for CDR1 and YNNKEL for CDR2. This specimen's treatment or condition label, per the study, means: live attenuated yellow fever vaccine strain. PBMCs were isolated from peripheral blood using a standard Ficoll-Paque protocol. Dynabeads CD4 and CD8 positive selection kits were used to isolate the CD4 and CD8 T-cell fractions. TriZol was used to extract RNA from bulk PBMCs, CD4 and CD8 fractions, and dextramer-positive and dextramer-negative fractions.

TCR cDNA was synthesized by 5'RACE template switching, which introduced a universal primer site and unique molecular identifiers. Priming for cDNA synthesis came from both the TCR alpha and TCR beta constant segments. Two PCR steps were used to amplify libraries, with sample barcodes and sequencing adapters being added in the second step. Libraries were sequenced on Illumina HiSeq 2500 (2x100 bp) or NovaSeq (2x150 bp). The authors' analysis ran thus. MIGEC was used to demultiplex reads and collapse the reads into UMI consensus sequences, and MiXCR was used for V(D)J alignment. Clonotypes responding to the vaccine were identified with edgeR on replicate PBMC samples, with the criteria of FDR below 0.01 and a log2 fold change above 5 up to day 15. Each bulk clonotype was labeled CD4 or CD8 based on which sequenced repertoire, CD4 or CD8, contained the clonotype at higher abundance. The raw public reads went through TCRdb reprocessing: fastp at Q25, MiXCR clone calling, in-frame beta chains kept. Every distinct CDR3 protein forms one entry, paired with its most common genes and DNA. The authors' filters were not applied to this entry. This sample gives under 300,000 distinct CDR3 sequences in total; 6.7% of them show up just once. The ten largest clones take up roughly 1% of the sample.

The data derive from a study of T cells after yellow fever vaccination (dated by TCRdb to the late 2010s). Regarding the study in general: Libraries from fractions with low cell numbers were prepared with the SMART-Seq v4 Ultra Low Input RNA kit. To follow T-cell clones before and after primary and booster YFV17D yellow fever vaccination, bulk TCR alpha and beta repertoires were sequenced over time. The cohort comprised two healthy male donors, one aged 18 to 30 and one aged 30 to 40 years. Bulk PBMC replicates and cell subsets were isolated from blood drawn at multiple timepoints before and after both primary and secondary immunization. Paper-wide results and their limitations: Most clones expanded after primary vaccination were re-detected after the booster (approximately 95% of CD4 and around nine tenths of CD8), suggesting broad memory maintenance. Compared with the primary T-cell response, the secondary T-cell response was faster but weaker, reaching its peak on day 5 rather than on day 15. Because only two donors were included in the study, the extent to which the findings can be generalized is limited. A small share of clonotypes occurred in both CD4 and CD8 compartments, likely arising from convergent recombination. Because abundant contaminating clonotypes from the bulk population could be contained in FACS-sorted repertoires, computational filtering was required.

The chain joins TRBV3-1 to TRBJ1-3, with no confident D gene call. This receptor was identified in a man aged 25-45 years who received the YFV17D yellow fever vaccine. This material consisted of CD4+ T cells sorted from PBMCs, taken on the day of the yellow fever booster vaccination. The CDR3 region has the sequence CATLARGNTIYF. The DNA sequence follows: TGTGCCACCCTGGCCCGAGGAAACACCATATATTTT.